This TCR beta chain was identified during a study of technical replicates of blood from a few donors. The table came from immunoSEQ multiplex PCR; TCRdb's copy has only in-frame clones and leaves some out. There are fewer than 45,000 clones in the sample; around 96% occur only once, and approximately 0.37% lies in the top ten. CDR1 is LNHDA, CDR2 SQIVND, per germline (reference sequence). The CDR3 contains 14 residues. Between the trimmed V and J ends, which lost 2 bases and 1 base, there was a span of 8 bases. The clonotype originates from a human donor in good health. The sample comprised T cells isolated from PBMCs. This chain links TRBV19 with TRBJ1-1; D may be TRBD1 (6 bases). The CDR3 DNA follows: TGTGCCAGTAGTATAATCAGGGGGAACACTGAAGCTTTCTTT. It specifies CASSIIRGNTEAFF.